This TCR beta chain was obtained from a study of regulatory T cells in long-lasting Graves disease. Whole-study results and caveats: It was peripheral blood alone, not thyroid tissue, that was studied.

Time point defined: newly diagnosed GD, antithyroid drugs for less than 3 months. The TCR library used RNA extracted from PBMCs. The CDR3 extends over 15 amino acids. The germline V gene has CDR1 GTSNPN and CDR2 SVGIG (reference sequence). V lost 3 bases and J lost 0; bases outside the gene matches: 1. As to this clonotype: Antigen unknown.

Investigators prepared the TCR beta libraries by applying iRepertoire HTBI primers and Arm-PCR of CDR3 regions. TCRdb passed the multiplex PCR reads through MiXCR, listing each CDR3 protein once. The top ten hold more than 8.5% of the sample, which has roughly 500,000 distinct CDR3 sequences, roughly 12% seen once. These data are also associated with another study on T cells in Graves' hyperthyroidism and ophthalmopathy.

This chain connects TRBV30 to TRBJ2-2; 10 positions match TRBD1. The clonotype originates from a young man with Graves disease. The material sequenced was peripheral blood mononuclear cells (PBMCs), taken at new diagnosis, from a patient treated with antithyroid drugs. The CDR3 reads CAWRTGGANTGELFF. The CDR3 DNA follows: TGTGCCTGGAGGACAGGGGGCGCGAACACCGGGGAGCTGTTTTTT.